This T cell receptor (beta chain) was sequenced for a study of T cells after yellow fever vaccination. Regarding the study as a whole: Primary-vaccination clones mostly resurfaced post-booster (roughly 97% CD4, approximately 90% CD8). When the response was secondary, it was weaker but reached its peak faster, day 5 versus 15. Sorted memory subsets showed almost no vaccine-responding clonotypes on day 0.

This clonotype has a count of ten or more. Each CDR3 protein gets one entry after TCRdb re-called the 5' RACE reads with MiXCR. The table has more than 45,000 distinct CDR3 sequences, 5% to 6.5% seen once. Trimming took 7 bases from V and 8 from J; bases not matched to a gene: 8. CDR1 SQVTM and CDR2 ANQGSEA come from the germline V gene. The CDR3 totals 12 residues. The chain employs TRBV29-1 and TRBJ2-3; 8 nucleotides line up with TRBD2. The receptor was isolated from a man aged 18 to 29 who received the YFV17D yellow fever vaccine. Specimen: PBMCs, either bulk or a sorted T-cell subset (CD4+, CD8+, memory, or dextramer-sorted; not recorded which), collected on the day of the yellow fever booster vaccination. The CDR3 nucleotides are TGCAGCGCCACAACTGCGGGGGGTACGCAGTATTTT. Its translation: CSATTAGGTQYF.